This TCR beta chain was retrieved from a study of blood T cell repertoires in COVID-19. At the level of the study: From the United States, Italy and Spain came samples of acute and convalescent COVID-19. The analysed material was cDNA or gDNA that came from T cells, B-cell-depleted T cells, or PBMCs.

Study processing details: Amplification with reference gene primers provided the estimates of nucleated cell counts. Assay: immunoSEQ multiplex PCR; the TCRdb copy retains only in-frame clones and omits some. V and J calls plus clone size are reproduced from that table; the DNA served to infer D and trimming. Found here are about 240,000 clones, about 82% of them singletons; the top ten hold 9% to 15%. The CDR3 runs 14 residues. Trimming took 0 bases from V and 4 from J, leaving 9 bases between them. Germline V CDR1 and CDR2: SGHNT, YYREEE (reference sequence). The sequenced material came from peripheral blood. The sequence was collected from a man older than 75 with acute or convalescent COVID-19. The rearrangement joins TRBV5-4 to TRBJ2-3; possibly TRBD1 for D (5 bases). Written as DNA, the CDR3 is TGTGCCAGCAGCTTGGCCACCAGGGCAGATACGCAGTATTTT. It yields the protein CASSLATRADTQYF.